This T cell receptor beta chain appears in the sequencing data of a study of blood T cell repertoires in COVID-19. Whole-study context: Acute and convalescent COVID-19 specimens originated in the United States, Italy and Spain. PBMCs, B-cell-depleted T cells, or T cells provided the cDNA or gDNA that made up the material.

This CDR3 is built from 15 residues. Trimming shortened V by 4 bases and J by 1 base, and 11 bases separated the two germline ends. Germline CDR1 reads MDHEN; CDR2 reads SYDVKM. How the authors handled the data: Reference gene primer amplification gave estimated nucleated cell counts. Some clones are missing from TCRdb's copy, which holds only in-frame ones; the method was immunoSEQ multiplex PCR. From that table come the V and J calls and clone size; the DNA was used to work out D and trimming. Altogether approximately 120,000 clones are present, roughly 85% being singletons, with the ten largest covering 3.2%. This clone was picked up one time. One Seattle source followed patients from active infection through their disease course.

This clonotype was obtained from a woman at least 80 years old with COVID-19, enrolled during active disease. Sequences were obtained from peripheral blood. The genes are TRBV28 and TRBJ1-5, with D tentatively TRBD1 (5 bases). The CDR3 DNA is TGTGCCAGCAGTTCGCGACAGTTAAGCAATCAGCCCCAGCATTTT. Translation: CASSSRQLSNQPQHF.